A single T cell receptor (beta chain) is shown here with its context. Antigen unknown. These data come from a study of spatial heterogeneity in lung cancer. Whole-study context: Raw sequencing reads included, on average, more than eight appearances of each unique TCR and UMI combination. General study points: The study found that ubiquitous and regional expanded TCR counts tracked ubiquitous and regional nonsynonymous mutations, respectively. Expanded alpha and beta TCR counts within tumors tracked tumor mutation counts. Alpha chains reached an estimated coverage of approximately 6.5% of tumor T cells, and beta chains approximately 14%.

Germline assignment: CDR1 DFQATT and CDR2 SNEGSKA (reference sequence). The CDR3 runs 11 residues. The V end was cut by 6 bases, the J end by 6 bases, with 11 bases between. Regarding time point: sample taken at primary tumor resection. TCRdb called the 5' RACE reads again in MiXCR, with one record for every CDR3 protein. Altogether 14,000 or so distinct CDR3 sequences are present, about 4.8% being singletons, with the ten largest covering 18%. Sample: lung tumor tissue, taken at surgery. This TCR was sampled from a female donor with early-stage non-small cell lung cancer. The gene calls are TRBV20-1 and TRBJ2-5; a weak D match, TRBD2 (6 bases). The CDR3 spells CSAGTRKTQYF. DNA of the CDR3: TGCAGTGCAGGGACTCGAAAGACCCAGTACTTC.